A single sample is the source of the 26 T cell receptor beta chains below, sequenced in a study of shared clonotypes between healthy human individuals. The method was immunoSEQ multiplex PCR; TCRdb's version includes in-frame clones alone and lacks a portion of them. This sample has 850,000 to 1,100,000 clones, with around 77% found just once. Sequencing was performed on memory CD4+ T cells from PBMCs. The subset is: CD45RA-negative fraction. These TCRs come from a man between 18 and 35 years old in good health. Some clones in this sample may be carry-over from other donors' samples.

The chain is built from TRBV5-8 and TRBJ2-7, with 9 bases matching TRBD1. The CDR3 consists of 16 residues. V lost 4 bases and J lost 1; bases outside the gene matches: 9. Germline lookup yields CDR1 SGHTS and CDR2 YDEGEE. Written as DNA, the CDR3 is TGTGCCAGCAGCCCTGGCGCCGACAGGGGGTCCTACGAGCAGTACTTC. It yields the protein CASSPGADRGSYEQYF.

This chain uses TRBV4-1 with TRBJ2-3; no clear D. The ends were cut back, 1 base at V and 5 bases at J, with 4 bases in the middle. CDR3 length equals 12 residues. Germline CDR1 reads MGHRA; CDR2 reads YSYEKL. CDR3 region: CASSQGIDTQYF. The CDR3 bases are TGCGCCAGCAGCCAAGGGATAGATACGCAGTATTTT.

CDR3 sequence reads: CASTGAQIARDEQYF. The CDR3 DNA sequence: TGTGCCAGCACCGGGGCCCAGATCGCCCGGGACGAGCAGTACTTC. This sequence joins TRBV28 and TRBJ2-7; either TRBD1 or TRBD2 may fit D (5 bases each). Trimming stripped 7 bases from V and 5 bases from J, with 21 bases between. The V gene's germline CDR1 is MDHEN and CDR2 SYDVKM. The CDR3 totals 15 residues.

This chain uses TRBV2 with TRBJ2-7; no firm D call. The V gene lost 8 bases and the J gene lost 3 bases, with 5 bases spanning the gap. The CDR3 extends over 10 amino acids. Per germline, CDR1 SNHLY and CDR2 FYNNEI. CDR3 loop: CASRIYEQYF. The CDR3 DNA sequence: TGTGCCAGCCGCATCTACGAGCAGTACTTC.

V usage is TRBV28 and J usage is TRBJ1-3; 8 bases line up with TRBD1. J gave up 5 bases and V 10 bases, and 10 bases lay outside the gene matches. CDR3 length: 14 amino acids. Germline V gives CDR1 MDHEN, CDR2 SYDVKM. CDR3 sequence reads: CATSIGQGRNTIYF. The CDR3 nucleotides read TGTGCCACCTCCATTGGACAGGGTAGAAACACCATATATTTT.

The chain links TRBV18 to TRBJ2-7; D may match TRBD1 or TRBD2 (5 bases each). The CDR3 length is 15 residues. V was shortened by 3 bases and J by 6 bases, with 18 bases between the two germline ends. CDR1 is KGHSH, CDR2 LQKENI, per germline. In DNA, the CDR3 is TGTGCCAGCTCACCTAGGGGCGTAGAGGGTCGCGAGCAGTACTTC. Its translation: CASSPRGVEGREQYF. The whole variable domain, remainder taken from reference TRBV18 and TRBJ2-7, is NAGVMQNPRHLVRRRGQEARLRCSPMKGHSHVYWYRQLPEEGLKFMVYLQKENIIDESGMPKERFSAEFPKEGPSILRIQQVVRGDSAAYFCASSPRGVEGREQYFGPGTRLTVT.

This clone has just a few counts. This chain connects TRBV30 to TRBJ1-1, with D perhaps TRBD1 (6 bases). V lost 3 bases, J lost 11 bases, and 19 bases lay in between. The CDR3 has 13 amino acids. Germline loops: CDR1 GTSNPN, CDR2 SVGIG (reference sequence). The chain's CDR3 is CAWSEYTGTSAFF. The CDR3 DNA sequence: TGTGCCTGGAGCGAATACACCGGGACATCGGCTTTCTTT.

In its sample, this clone was seen a few times. The chain couples TRBV2 to TRBJ2-1; 7 bases match TRBD1. CDR1 is SNHLY, CDR2 FYNNEI, per germline. This CDR3 region has 14 residues. J was trimmed by 3 bases and V by 7 bases; bases with no gene match: 6. DNA for the CDR3: TGTGCCAGCAAACAGGGGTCCGTCTACAATGAGCAGTTCTTC. This translates into CASKQGSVYNEQFF.

This chain links TRBV6-5 with TRBJ1-2; D is perhaps TRBD1 (6 bases). V was pared by 8 bases and J by 7 bases, with 11 bases between. CDR1 and CDR2 (germline): MNHEY, SVGAGI. The CDR3 loop spans 11 amino acids. The CDR3 region is CASSGVRGYTF. The CDR3 DNA follows: TGTGCCAGCTCAGGGGTCCGTGGCTACACCTTC.

The chain employs TRBV28 and TRBJ1-2; D unclear. Germline V gene data show CDR1 as MDHEN and CDR2 as SYDVKM. The length of the CDR3 is 16 residues. Trimming shortened V by 3 bases and J by 7 bases, and 21 bases separated the two germline ends. The CDR3 DNA reads TGTGCCAGCAGTTTTGTCGGTGTTCAGGACCGTCTTGGCTACACCTTC. It codes for CASSFVGVQDRLGYTF.

This chain uses TRBV21-1 with TRBJ1-5; the table's D call, TRBD1, has no DNA check behind it. TRBV21-1 is an annotated pseudogene. This CDR3 comprises 18 residues. CDR3 nucleotide sequence: TGTGCCAGCAGCAACAGGACAGGGGGAGTATGGAGCAATCAGCCCCAGCATTTT. It yields the protein CASSNRTGGVWSNQPQHF.

DNA of the CDR3: TGTGCCACCAGCAGATCCGGGACAGGGGGCTACATTCAGTACTTC. Translating it yields CATSRSGTGGYIQYF. This rearrangement joins TRBV15 to TRBJ2-4; 12 bases map to TRBD1. CDR1 and CDR2 from the germline V gene are LNHNV and YYDKDF (reference sequence). The CDR3 sequence is 15 residues long. V lost 2 bases and J lost 8; bases outside the gene matches: 4. Full variable domain (outside the CDR3, taken from reference TRBV15 and TRBJ2-4): DAMVIQNPRYQVTQFGKPVTLSCSQTLNHNVMYWYQQKSSQAPKLLFHYYDKDFNNEADTPDNFQSRRPNTSFCFLDIRSPGLGDTAMYLCATSRSGTGGYIQYFGAGTRLSVL.

The chain joins TRBV4-2 to TRBJ2-1; D remains unclear. From germline, CDR1 is LGHNA and CDR2 YNFKEQ. Deletions cut 0 bases from V and 5 bases from J, with 11 bases between. The CDR3 is 15 amino acids. CDR3 region: CASSQDRGTHNEQFF. CDR3 nucleotide sequence: TGTGCCAGCAGCCAAGATCGAGGAACCCACAATGAGCAGTTCTTC.

This clone appeared a single time. The rearrangement uses TRBV7-9 and TRBJ1-2; D remains unclear. CDR1 and CDR2 from the germline V gene are SEHNR and FQNEAQ (reference sequence). V lost 4 bases and J lost 0, with 15 bases in between. The CDR3 is 16 residues long. CDR3 nucleotides: TGTGCCAGCAGCTCACAGACACTATTTTCTAACTATGGCTACACCTTC. Translation: CASSSQTLFSNYGYTF.

The chain has TRBV7-2 and TRBJ2-5, with 10 positions matching TRBD2. V shed 6 bases and J 1 base; nucleotides not matched to a gene: 11. This CDR3 contains 17 residues. The germline gives CDR1 SGHTA, CDR2 FQGNSA. Written as DNA, the CDR3 is TGTGCCAGCAGTCCTCCCGCGCCTAGCGGGAGCCAAGAGACCCAGTACTTC. This encodes CASSPPAPSGSQETQYF.

This clone was recorded many times. At the DNA level, this CDR3 is encoded by other sequences in the same sample as well. This chain joins TRBV7-7 and TRBJ2-5; TRBD1 aligns across 7 bases. There are 14 residues in the CDR3. The trim removed 3 bases at V and 1 base at J, leaving 2 bases unmatched. The germline V gene has CDR1 SSHAT and CDR2 FNYEAQ (reference sequence). CDR3 protein: CASSLNRGQETQYF. In DNA form, the CDR3 reads TGTGCCAGCAGCTTGAACAGGGGCCAAGAGACCCAGTACTTC.

This clone was detected only a few times. J is TRBJ2-2 and V is TRBV7-3; possibly TRBD1 for D (5 bases). Germline-derived CDR1 and CDR2 are SGHTA and FQGTGA. CDR3 length: 13 amino acids. The V and J ends lost 6 bases and 5 bases respectively, with 10 bases between them. CDR3: CASSSTDTGELFF. DNA for the CDR3: TGTGCCAGCAGTTCGACAGATACCGGGGAGCTGTTTTTT.

The chain combines TRBV9 with TRBJ1-2; 10 positions agree with TRBD1. With 4 bases clipped from V and 8 bases from J, the junction kept 8 bases outside the gene matches. The CDR3 is made up of 14 amino acids. Germline assignment: CDR1 SGDLS and CDR2 YYNGEE. The chain's CDR3 is CASSLGQGDGGYTF. In nucleotides, the CDR3 is TGTGCCAGCAGCCTCGGACAGGGGGATGGAGGCTACACCTTC.

The chain couples TRBV18 to TRBJ1-2; 9 positions match TRBD1. The CDR3 runs to 18 residues. The germline V gene encodes CDR1 KGHSH and CDR2 LQKENI. With V trimmed by 3 bases and J by 0 bases, 11 bases remained unmatched. The CDR3 DNA is TGTGCCAGCTCACCGCAAATAACAGGGGGCGCCTCTAACTATGGCTACACCTTC. Translating it yields CASSPQITGGASNYGYTF.

The chain carries TRBV4-3 and TRBJ2-1, with a weak D call TRBD2 (5 bases). The CDR3 spans 13 residues. The V end lost 4 bases, the J end lost 6 bases, and 10 bases lay between the germline ends. Germline V gene lookup returns CDR1 LGHNA and CDR2 YSLEER. The DNA of the CDR3 is TGCGCCAGCAGCCCGCGGGCGTTCAATGAGCAGTTCTTC. Its translation is CASSPRAFNEQFF.

The V call is TRBV18, the J call TRBJ1-1; 10 bases are a match to TRBD1. This CDR3 spans 15 amino acids. The germline V gene encodes CDR1 KGHSH and CDR2 LQKENI. V gave up 3 bases and J gave up 6 bases; unmatched junction bases: 7. For the CDR3, the DNA is TGTGCCAGCTCACCTCCGGGACAGGGGTTTGCTGAAGCTTTCTTT. This gives the protein CASSPPGQGFAEAFF.

The chain couples TRBV13 to TRBJ2-1, with 8 bases matching TRBD2. Germline lookup yields CDR1 PRHDT and CDR2 FYEKMQ (reference sequence). The V and J ends lost 4 bases and 6 bases, in that order; junction bases with no gene match: 8. The CDR3 is 15 amino acids. CDR3 coding DNA: TGTGCCAGCAGCTCCAAGCGGGAGAGAATCAATGAGCAGTTCTTC. As protein: CASSSKRERINEQFF. Supplemented by reference TRBV13 and TRBJ2-1, the full variable domain reads AAGVIQSPRHLIKEKRETATLKCYPIPRHDTVYWYQQGPGQDPQFLISFYEKMQSDKGSIPDRFSAQQFSDYHSELNMSSLELGDSALYFCASSSKRERINEQFFGPGTRLTVL.

The CDR3 nucleotides read TGCAGCGTTGAAGGGGCAGGGGGCGTAGACTATGGCTACACCTTC. Its protein product is CSVEGAGGVDYGYTF. The genes are TRBV29-1 and TRBJ1-2; TRBD1 agrees at 8 bases. Germline trimming cut 1 base from V and 3 bases from J; bases unmatched to any gene: 7. Germline V CDR1 and CDR2: SQVTM, ANQGSEA. The CDR3 is 15 residues long.

J is TRBJ2-1 and V is TRBV5-1, with 8 bases matching TRBD2. The germline gives CDR1 SGHRS, CDR2 YFSETQ. The CDR3 loop spans 15 amino acids. After removal of 4 bases from V and 12 bases from J, the junction contained 15 bases not matched to a gene. The CDR3 nucleotides are TGCGCCAGCAGCCTACTAGCGGCCGGGAAACAGGGGCAGTTCTTC. It encodes CASSLLAAGKQGQFF.

The gene calls are TRBV4-2 and TRBJ2-1; possible D gene TRBD2, 6 bases. The V end lost 0 bases, the J end lost 0 bases, and 15 bases lay between the germline ends. CDR1 is LGHNA, CDR2 YNFKEQ, per germline. The CDR3 is 18 residues long. CDR3 protein: CASSQDPFGLSSYNEQFF. The CDR3 DNA sequence: TGTGCCAGCAGCCAAGATCCCTTTGGACTAAGCTCCTACAATGAGCAGTTCTTC.

Of note for this clone: The same CDR3 can be traced to other DNA sequences in this sample. The V gene is TRBV2, the J gene TRBJ2-2; D call uncertain. The CDR3 totals 11 residues. The germline V gene has CDR1 SNHLY and CDR2 FYNNEI. V lost 4 bases, J lost 4 bases, and 1 base lay in between. The CDR3 DNA reads TGTGCCAGCAGTGTCACCGGGGAGCTGTTTTTT. It encodes CASSVTGELFF. The whole variable domain, filled in from reference TRBV2 and TRBJ2-2, reads EPEVTQTPSHQVTQMGQEVILRCVPISNHLYFYWYRQILGQKVEFLVSFYNNEISEKSEIFDDQFSVERPDGSNFTLKIRSTKLEDSAMYFCASSVTGELFFGEGSRLTVL.